The entry that follows covers one T cell receptor beta chain sequence. What it binds is not known. This sample was included in a study of T cells after yellow fever vaccination. Study information: Fractions of low cell number were prepared using SMART-Seq v4 Ultra Low Input.

Conversion of TCR transcripts into cDNA relied on 5'RACE template switching, which added a universal primer site and UMIs. MiXCR was run by TCRdb on the 5' RACE reads, yielding one entry per CDR3 protein. The table shows some 300,000 distinct CDR3 sequences, with around 9.3% occurring only once. Broader study findings: After the booster, 96% of CD4 and about 90% of CD8 primary-response clones were re-detected. Sorted repertoires could include abundant contaminating clonotypes from bulk cells.

CDR1 and CDR2 (germline): SGDLS, YYNGEE. V dropped 2 bases and J dropped 7; count of bases not matched to a gene: 5. The CDR3 extends over 15 amino acids. Sequenced here: CD4+ T cells sorted from PBMCs, sampled 5 days after the yellow fever booster vaccination. This sequence originates from a man between 18 and 29 years old who received the YFV17D yellow fever vaccine. The chain combines TRBV9 with TRBJ2-3; 12 positions match TRBD2. For the CDR3, the DNA is TGTGCCAGCAGCGTCGCGCTAGCGGGGGGGTATACGCAGTATTTT. Its protein product is CASSVALAGGYTQYF.